This TCR beta chain was retrieved from a study of vaccination effects on CD4 cells after COVID-19. ViraFEST assay sequencing came after antigen-specific CD4+ T cells were expanded with viral peptide pools. Having been cultured for about ten days, the cells underwent CD4+ T cell isolation. Each person got two doses of an mRNA SARS-CoV-2 vaccine, BNT162b2 or mRNA-1273. Clones were sequenced by immunoSEQ multiplex PCR, and TCRdb holds only the in-frame ones, with some missing. The repertoire holds tens of thousands of clones, with around 78% as singletons. To note about this clone: Its antigen is unidentified.

V dropped 6 bases and J dropped 3; count of bases not matched to a gene: 9. This CDR3 comprises 15 residues. The germline V gene has CDR1 MRHNA and CDR2 SNTAGT. The chain links TRBV6-4 to TRBJ2-5; 8 bases map to TRBD1. This TCR was sampled from a human donor who received a COVID-19 vaccine. Sequencing was performed on CD4+ T cells from PBMCs cultured with HCoV-OC43 spike peptides, taken after COVID-19 vaccination. The subset was: HCoV-OC43 spike overlapping peptide pool stimulation. In DNA, the CDR3 is TGTGCCAGCAGCCTCCTACAGGGGGTGGAAGAGACCCAGTACTTC. Translating it yields CASSLLQGVEETQYF.